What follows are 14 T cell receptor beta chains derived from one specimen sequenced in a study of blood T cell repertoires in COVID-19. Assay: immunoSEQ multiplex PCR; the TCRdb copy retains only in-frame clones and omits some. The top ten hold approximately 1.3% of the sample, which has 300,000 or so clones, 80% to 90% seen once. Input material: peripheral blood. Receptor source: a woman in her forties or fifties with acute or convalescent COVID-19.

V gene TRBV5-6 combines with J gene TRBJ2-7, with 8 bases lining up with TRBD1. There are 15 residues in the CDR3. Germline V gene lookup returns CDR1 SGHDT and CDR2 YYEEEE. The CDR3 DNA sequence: TGTGCCAGCAGCTTGGCCGCCGACAGGGGCACGGGGTGGAACGTC. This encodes CASSLAADRGTGWNV.

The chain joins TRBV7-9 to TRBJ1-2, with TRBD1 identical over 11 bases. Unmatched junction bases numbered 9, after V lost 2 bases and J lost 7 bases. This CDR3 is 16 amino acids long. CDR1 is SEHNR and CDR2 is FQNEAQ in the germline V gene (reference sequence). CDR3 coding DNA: TGTGCCAGCAGCTTACGGGAGGACAGGGGGCTAGCTGGCTACACCTTC. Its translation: CASSLREDRGLAGYTF. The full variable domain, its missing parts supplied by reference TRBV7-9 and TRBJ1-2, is DTGVSQNPRHKITKRGQNVTFRCDPISEHNRLYWYRQTLGQGPEFLTYFQNEAQLEKSRLLSDRFSAERPKGSFSTLEIQRTEQGDSAMYLCASSLREDRGLAGYTFGSGTRLTVV.

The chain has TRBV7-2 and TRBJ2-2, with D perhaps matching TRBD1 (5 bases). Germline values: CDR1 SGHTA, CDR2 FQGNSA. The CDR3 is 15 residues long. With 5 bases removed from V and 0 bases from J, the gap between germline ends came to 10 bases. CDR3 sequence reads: CASSPPTANTGELFF. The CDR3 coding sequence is TGTGCCAGCAGCCCTCCGACAGCGAACACCGGGGAGCTGTTTTTT.

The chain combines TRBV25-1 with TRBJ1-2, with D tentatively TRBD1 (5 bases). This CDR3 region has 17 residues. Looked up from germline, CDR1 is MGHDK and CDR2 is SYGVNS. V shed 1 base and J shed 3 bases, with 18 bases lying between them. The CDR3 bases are TGTGCCAGCAGTGAATCGATAGGTGGACACATAGACTATGGCTACACCTTC. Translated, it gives CASSESIGGHIDYGYTF.

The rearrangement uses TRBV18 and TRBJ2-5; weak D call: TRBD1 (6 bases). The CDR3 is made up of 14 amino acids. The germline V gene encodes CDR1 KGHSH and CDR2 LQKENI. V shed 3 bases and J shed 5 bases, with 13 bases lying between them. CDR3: CASSPSQGSETQYF. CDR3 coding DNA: TGTGCCAGCTCACCCTCACAGGGTTCGGAGACCCAGTACTTC.

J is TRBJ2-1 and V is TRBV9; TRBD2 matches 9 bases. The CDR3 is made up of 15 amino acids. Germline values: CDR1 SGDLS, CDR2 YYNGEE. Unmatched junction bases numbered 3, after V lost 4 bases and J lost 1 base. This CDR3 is CASSRLADSYNEQFF. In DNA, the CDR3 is TGTGCCAGCAGCCGACTAGCGGATTCCTACAATGAGCAGTTCTTC.

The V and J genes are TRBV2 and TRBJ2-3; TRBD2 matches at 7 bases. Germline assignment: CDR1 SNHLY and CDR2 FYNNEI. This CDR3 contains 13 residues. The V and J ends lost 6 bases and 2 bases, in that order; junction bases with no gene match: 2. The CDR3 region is CASRRDYTDTQYF. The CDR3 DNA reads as TGTGCCAGCAGGCGGGACTACACAGATACGCAGTATTTT.

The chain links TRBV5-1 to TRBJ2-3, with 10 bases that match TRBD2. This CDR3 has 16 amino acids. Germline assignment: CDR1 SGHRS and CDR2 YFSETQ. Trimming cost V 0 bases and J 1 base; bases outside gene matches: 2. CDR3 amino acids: CASSLGTSGRTDTQYF. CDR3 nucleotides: TGCGCCAGCAGCTTGGGGACTAGCGGTCGCACAGATACGCAGTATTTT.

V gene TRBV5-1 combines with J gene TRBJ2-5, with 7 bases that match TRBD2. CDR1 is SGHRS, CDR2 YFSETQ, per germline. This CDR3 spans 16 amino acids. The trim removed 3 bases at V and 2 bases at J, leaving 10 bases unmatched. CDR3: CASSWGGTEYQETQYF. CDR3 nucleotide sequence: TGCGCCAGCAGCTGGGGAGGGACCGAGTATCAAGAGACCCAGTACTTC.

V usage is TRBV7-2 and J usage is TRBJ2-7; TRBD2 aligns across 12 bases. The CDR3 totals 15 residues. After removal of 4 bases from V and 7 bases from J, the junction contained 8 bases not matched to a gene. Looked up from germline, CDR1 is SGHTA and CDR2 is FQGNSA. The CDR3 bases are TGTGCCAGCAGCTCCCGACTAGCGGGAGTGGGTGAGCAGTACTTC. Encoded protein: CASSSRLAGVGEQYF.

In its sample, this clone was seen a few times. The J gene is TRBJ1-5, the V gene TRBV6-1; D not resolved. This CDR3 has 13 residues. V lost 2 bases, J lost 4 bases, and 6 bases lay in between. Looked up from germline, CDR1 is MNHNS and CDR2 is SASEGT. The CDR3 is CASSETANQPQHF. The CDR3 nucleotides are TGTGCCAGCAGTGAAACAGCTAATCAGCCCCAGCATTTT.

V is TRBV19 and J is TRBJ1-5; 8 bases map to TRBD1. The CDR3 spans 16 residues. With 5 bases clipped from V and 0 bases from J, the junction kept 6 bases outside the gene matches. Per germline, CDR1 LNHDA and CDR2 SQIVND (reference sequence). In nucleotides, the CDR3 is TGTGCCAGTAGTCGACAGGGGTTTGATAGCAATCAGCCCCAGCATTTT. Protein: CASSRQGFDSNQPQHF.

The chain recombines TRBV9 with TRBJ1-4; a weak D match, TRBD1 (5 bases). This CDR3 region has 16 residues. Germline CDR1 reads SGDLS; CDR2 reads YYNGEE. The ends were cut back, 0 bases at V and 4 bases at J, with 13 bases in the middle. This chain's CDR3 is CASSVDKGILNEKLFF. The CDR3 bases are TGTGCCAGCAGCGTAGATAAGGGGATACTTAATGAAAAACTGTTTTTT.

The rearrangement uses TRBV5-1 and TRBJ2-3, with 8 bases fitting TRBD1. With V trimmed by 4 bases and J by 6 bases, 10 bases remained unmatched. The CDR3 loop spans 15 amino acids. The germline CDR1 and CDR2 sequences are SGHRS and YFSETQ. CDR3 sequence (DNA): TGCGCCAGCAGCCAGGGGGCTTATGGCTTTGATACGCAGTATTTT. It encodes CASSQGAYGFDTQYF.